This T cell receptor (beta chain) was retrieved from a study of cytotoxic CD8 clonotypes in ibrutinib-treated CLL listed by TCRdb under 2021. A note on the overall study: The cohort included around 16 treatment-naive and 11 relapsed/refractory patients; about 18 were IGHV unmutated. Partial responses were observed in about 24 patients and complete responses in 2; after a median follow-up of roughly 62 months, remission was maintained in approximately 14 patients and progression was observed in about twelve. Response samples were obtained after a median of 12 months of treatment, with a range of roughly 6 to 40 months. Samples averaged approximately 240,000 productive templates and around 91,000 productive rearrangements. Longitudinal samples were obtainable from about 30% of the roughly 90 participants in the trial. Cryopreserved peripheral blood mononuclear cells were collected before treatment, at response, and at either disease progression or sustained remission. Every sample from remission and from progressive disease was obtained while the patients were still on ibrutinib. The full study reports these points: Clonality increased at ibrutinib response, stayed stable in sustained remission, and fell back toward baseline at progression. Sustained-remission and progressing patients did not have matched sampling times, and lymph node repertoires were not examined. Baseline clonality exceeded that of age-matched healthy donors and correlated strongly with circulating CD8+ T-cell counts. Public clonotypes were rare and either shrank or stayed stable during treatment, and the rise in clonality at ibrutinib response reflected expansion of private clonotypes.

Sample time point, as interpreted from the label and publication: around 25 months on ibrutinib. For TCR beta library preparation, 1.5 to 2.5 micrograms of genomic DNA were extracted from the cryopreserved PBMCs. Longitudinal blood samples from CLL patients receiving ibrutinib monotherapy were subjected to high-throughput TCR beta sequencing. Patients were enrolled in a phase 2 open-label single-center ibrutinib monotherapy trial. The goal of deep resolution MiSeq sequencing was a depth between 1 in 1 million and 1 in 200,000 T cells, and coverage averaged 10x per clonotype. The immunoSEQ hsTCRB Kit was used to generate TCR beta libraries. The source study handled its data this way. ImmunoSEQ Data Assistant and ImmunoSEQ Analyzer were used for data analysis, and V, D and J genes were assigned according to IMGT definitions. Clonality, with values ranging from 0 to 1, was calculated as one minus the normalized Shannon entropy of productive rearrangement frequencies. Only overrepresented clonotypes making up at least 0.05% of the repertoire of each patient were included in the public clonotype analysis. Approximately 14 age-matched healthy donor repertoires from immuneACCESS were used as controls for clonality. TCRdb obtained this table from immuneACCESS and retained in-frame rearrangements with V and J assigned. These tables miss some clones; where compared with another copy, unresolved V genes account for less than half of the shortfall, and the remainder is unexplained. The V and J calls and the clone size are those of that table, but D and trimming were determined from the DNA. A total of about 50,000 clones appear in this sample, 83% of them only once. The ten largest clones take up roughly 20% of the sample.

As to this clone: Its antigen target is currently unknown. No base qualities exist here, and no much larger clone lies one base off it.

Via the germline V gene (reference sequence), CDR1 is LNHDA and CDR2 SQIVND. V gives up 5 bases and J gives up 0 bases, and the segment between their germline ends measures 13 bases. Including the terminal cysteine and phenylalanine, the CDR3 comprises 15 residues. Solely the CDR3 DNA is kept, with 45 bases framed from the first base. The sample was PBMCs, taken after 24 months of ibrutinib treatment. Here the chain combines TRBV19 and TRBJ1-1; the D segment could be TRBD1, given 6 matching bases. This TCR came from a human donor with chronic lymphocytic leukemia. The nucleotide sequence reads TGTGCCAGTAGTCCGCAGACAGGAATGAACACTGAAGCTTTCTTT. This translates into CASSPQTGMNTEAFF.